These 23 T cell receptor beta chains share one sample of origin, sequenced in a study of blood T cell repertoires in COVID-19. Generated by immunoSEQ multiplex PCR, the TCRdb table keeps only in-frame clones and is missing some. Here the sample spans about 220,000 clones, 80% to 85% being singletons. What was sequenced was peripheral blood. The receptors come from a woman aged 25 to 39 who had recovered from COVID-19.

This clone was counted many times. The chain employs TRBV5-1 and TRBJ2-5; tentatively, D is TRBD2 (5 bases). In germline, CDR1 is SGHRS, CDR2 YFSETQ. V gave up 1 base and J gave up 0 bases, with 10 bases separating them. The CDR3 runs to 15 residues. CDR3 protein: CASSLSGADQETQYF. CDR3 DNA sequence: TGCGCCAGCAGCTTGAGCGGAGCGGACCAAGAGACCCAGTACTTC.

The chain employs TRBV6-4 and TRBJ2-3; TRBD1 agrees at 7 bases. CDR3 length: 15 residues. V shed 2 bases and J 0 bases; nucleotides not matched to a gene: 2. Germline CDR1 reads MRHNA; CDR2 reads SNTAGT. CDR3 bases: TGTGCCAGCAGTGACCGGGACAGAAGCACAGATACGCAGTATTTT. Its translation is CASSDRDRSTDTQYF.

The rearrangement links TRBV3-1 (or the pseudogene TRBV3-2) to TRBJ2-3; tentative D call: TRBD2 (6 bases). Deletions cut 4 bases from V and 0 bases from J, with 26 bases between. Germline V gene sequence: CDR1 LGHDT, CDR2 YNNKEL (reference sequence). This CDR3 has 20 amino acids. The CDR3 region has the DNA TGTGCCAGCAGCCCCCGACTAGTAGCTCGGCTCGGTATTAGCACAGATACGCAGTATTTT. It is translated as CASSPRLVARLGISTDTQYF.

This chain connects TRBV5-4 to TRBJ2-1; TRBD1 matches at 8 bases. Germline CDR1 is SGHNT and CDR2 is YYREEE (reference sequence). The length of the CDR3 is 15 residues. The J segment lost 4 bases and the V segment lost 4 bases, leaving 7 bases of the junction unmatched. CDR3 coding DNA: TGTGCCAGCAGCCCGGGGACAGGCCAATACAATGAGCAGTTCTTC. Translated: CASSPGTGQYNEQFF.

V is TRBV6-1 and J is TRBJ2-7; 7 bases line up with TRBD2. The CDR3 is 18 amino acids. The V gene's germline CDR1 is MNHNS and CDR2 SASEGT. Germline trimming cut 2 bases from V and 3 bases from J; bases unmatched to any gene: 16. The CDR3 sequence is CASSEWASGPLNFYEQYF. CDR3 DNA sequence: TGTGCCAGCAGTGAATGGGCTAGCGGCCCACTCAATTTCTACGAGCAGTACTTC.

This rearrangement joins TRBV9 to TRBJ2-1; weak D call: TRBD1 (6 bases). Deletions cut 0 bases from V and 8 bases from J, with 12 bases between. The germline gives CDR1 SGDLS, CDR2 YYNGEE. The CDR3 is made up of 14 amino acids. The CDR3 spells CASSVGGPGYEQFF. The CDR3 nucleotides are TGTGCCAGCAGCGTAGGGGGGCCGGGCTATGAGCAGTTCTTC.

The V and J genes are TRBV10-3 and TRBJ2-2, with 7 nucleotides matching TRBD1. The V gene end was trimmed by 6 bases and the J gene end by 4 bases; junction bases not matched to a gene: 8. Germline CDR1 and CDR2: ENHRY and SYGVKD. This CDR3 spans 15 amino acids. The CDR3 reads CAIRMGQLGTGELFF. For the CDR3, the DNA is TGTGCCATCAGGATGGGACAGTTGGGCACCGGGGAGCTGTTTTTT.

V gene TRBV15 combines with J gene TRBJ1-3; D not certain. With 3 bases removed from V and 4 bases from J, the gap between germline ends came to 4 bases. CDR3 length equals 12 residues. Germline lookup yields CDR1 LNHNV and CDR2 YYDKDF (reference sequence). This chain's CDR3 is CATSRGGNTIYF. DNA for the CDR3: TGTGCCACCAGCAGGGGCGGAAACACCATATATTTT.

This clone was counted between two and nine times. This chain uses TRBV7-9 with TRBJ2-7; perhaps TRBD1 as D (6 bases). The CDR3 covers 14 residues. Germline CDR1 is SEHNR and CDR2 is FQNEAQ (reference sequence). The ends were cut back, 1 base at V and 2 bases at J, with 9 bases in the middle. The CDR3 DNA reads TGTGCCAGCAGCTTAGGGACAGCTACCTACGAGCAGTACTTC. This encodes CASSLGTATYEQYF.

The chain couples TRBV5-1 to TRBJ2-7, with D unresolved. The CDR3 covers 16 residues. The ends were cut back, 2 bases at V and 0 bases at J, with 15 bases in the middle. Germline CDR1 SGHRS, CDR2 YFSETQ. As DNA, the CDR3 is TGCGCCAGCAGCTTCGAAGTGACATCCAACTCCTACGAGCAGTACTTC. It translates to CASSFEVTSNSYEQYF.

This rearrangement joins TRBV3-1 (or the pseudogene TRBV3-2) to TRBJ1-2, with TRBD1 identical over 7 bases. V was pared by 2 bases and J by 6 bases, with 18 bases of the junction left unmatched. The germline CDR1 and CDR2 sequences are LGHDT and YNNKEL (reference sequence). The CDR3 is made up of 18 amino acids. DNA for the CDR3: TGTGCCAGCAGCCAATCGACGTATTGGGACAGCCTCTCCGATGGCTACACCTTC. Translation: CASSQSTYWDSLSDGYTF.

This sequence joins TRBV30 and TRBJ2-5; 9 bases are a match to TRBD2. This CDR3 spans 14 amino acids. With V trimmed by 2 bases and J by 5 bases, 6 bases remained unmatched. Germline CDR1 reads GTSNPN; CDR2 reads SVGIG (reference sequence). CDR3 bases: TGTGCCTGGAGTCCGGGACTAGCCTGGGAGACCCAGTACTTC. This codes for CAWSPGLAWETQYF.

The rearrangement links TRBV6-5 to TRBJ2-2, with a tentative D call TRBD1 (6 bases). V lost 8 bases, J lost 0 bases, and 13 bases lay in between. Per germline, CDR1 MNHEY and CDR2 SVGAGI. CDR3 length: 15 residues. Here the CDR3 reads CASSVYRANTGELFF. The CDR3 DNA follows: TGTGCCAGCTCCGTTTACAGGGCGAACACCGGGGAGCTGTTTTTT.

V is TRBV11-2 and J is TRBJ2-5; TRBD1 might be the D (5 bases). The V gene's germline CDR1 is SGHAT and CDR2 FQNNGV. The CDR3 loop spans 14 amino acids. Trimming took off 0 bases at V and 5 bases at J, with 10 bases between the two ends. CDR3 sequence: CASSLDSGLETQYF. Here the CDR3 DNA reads TGTGCCAGCAGCTTAGATTCAGGGTTGGAGACCCAGTACTTC. The variable domain in full, completed from reference TRBV11-2 and TRBJ2-5, reads EAGVAQSPRYKIIEKRQSVAFWCNPISGHATLYWYQQILGQGPKLLIQFQNNGVVDDSQLPKDRFSAERLKGVDSTLKIQPAKLEDSAVYLCASSLDSGLETQYFGPGTRLLVL.

This chain joins TRBV28 and TRBJ2-3; 10 nucleotides agree with TRBD1. The CDR3 runs to 15 residues. The V segment lost 3 bases and the J segment 4 bases; nucleotides outside the gene matches: 4. Germline CDR1 is MDHEN and CDR2 is SYDVKM. The CDR3 region is CASSLTGGFADTQYF. CDR3 nucleotides: TGTGCCAGCAGTTTGACAGGGGGCTTTGCAGATACGCAGTATTTT.

This clone was seen only a few times. The chain links TRBV4-1 to TRBJ2-7; D possibly corresponds to TRBD1 (5 bases). Germline V CDR1 and CDR2: MGHRA, YSYEKL. The CDR3 has 17 amino acids. V lost 2 bases and J 0 bases, leaving 17 bases between the germline ends. The CDR3 protein is CASSQHYLQEFSYEQYF. CDR3 DNA: TGCGCCAGCAGCCAACATTACCTACAGGAATTCTCCTACGAGCAGTACTTC.

The chain employs TRBV3-1 (or the pseudogene TRBV3-2) and TRBJ1-4, with D tentatively TRBD1 (5 bases). This CDR3 is 15 amino acids long. V was shortened by 4 bases and J by 3 bases, with 12 bases between the two germline ends. From germline, CDR1 is LGHDT and CDR2 YNNKEL (reference sequence). CDR3 nucleotide sequence: TGTGCCAGCAGCCGGAGAGGGGAGGCTAATGAAAAACTGTTTTTT. Translation gives CASSRRGEANEKLFF.

The rearrangement links TRBV7-2 to TRBJ2-1; no clear D gene. The V and J ends lost 5 bases and 9 bases respectively, with 11 bases between them. The CDR3 is made up of 12 amino acids. The V gene's germline CDR1 is SGHTA and CDR2 FQGNSA. In DNA, the CDR3 is TGTGCCAGCAGCGCGTATCATGGTGAGCAGTTCTTC. It specifies CASSAYHGEQFF.

This chain links TRBV28 with TRBJ1-2, with D tentatively TRBD1 (6 bases). This CDR3 spans 15 amino acids. Germline CDR1 and CDR2: MDHEN and SYDVKM. V gave up 4 bases and J gave up 0 bases, with 12 bases separating them. The DNA for the CDR3 is TGTGCCAGCAGTTGGGGGGGACAAACTAACTATGGCTACACCTTC. Residues: CASSWGGQTNYGYTF.

V and J are TRBV27 and TRBJ1-2; 8 positions match TRBD1. After removal of 10 bases from V and 8 bases from J, the junction contained 12 bases not matched to a gene. The V gene's germline CDR1 is MNHEY and CDR2 SMNVEV (reference sequence). The CDR3 is 13 residues long. CDR3 residues: CATRTGWAEGYTF. The CDR3 coding sequence is TGTGCCACGAGGACAGGGTGGGCAGAAGGCTACACCTTC.

V usage is TRBV5-1 and J usage is TRBJ2-2; D might be TRBD1 (6 bases). The CDR3 spans 15 residues. Trimming shortened V by 0 bases and J by 6 bases, and 12 bases separated the two germline ends. The germline V gene has CDR1 SGHRS and CDR2 YFSETQ. DNA for the CDR3: TGCGCCAGCAGCTTGGCCCAGGGGACCTCCGGGGAGCTGTTTTTT. It codes for CASSLAQGTSGELFF.

The chain links TRBV5-4 to TRBJ1-5, with TRBD1 matching 7 bases. Germline values: CDR1 SGHNT, CDR2 YYREEE (reference sequence). V dropped 3 bases and J dropped 6; count of bases not matched to a gene: 9. CDR3 length equals 15 residues. The CDR3 DNA reads as TGTGCCAGCAGCTATGACAAAGGGGGCGGTCAGCCCCAGCATTTT. Translated: CASSYDKGGGQPQHF.

The rearrangement joins TRBV12-3 or TRBV12-4 to TRBJ2-7; TRBD2 is a possible D gene (6 bases). The V gene lost 2 bases and the J gene lost 12 bases, with 14 bases spanning the gap. The CDR3 totals 12 residues. CDR3 DNA sequence: TGTGCCAGCAGTTTATGGGGCGGGGAACCGTACTTC. This gives the protein CASSLWGGEPYF.